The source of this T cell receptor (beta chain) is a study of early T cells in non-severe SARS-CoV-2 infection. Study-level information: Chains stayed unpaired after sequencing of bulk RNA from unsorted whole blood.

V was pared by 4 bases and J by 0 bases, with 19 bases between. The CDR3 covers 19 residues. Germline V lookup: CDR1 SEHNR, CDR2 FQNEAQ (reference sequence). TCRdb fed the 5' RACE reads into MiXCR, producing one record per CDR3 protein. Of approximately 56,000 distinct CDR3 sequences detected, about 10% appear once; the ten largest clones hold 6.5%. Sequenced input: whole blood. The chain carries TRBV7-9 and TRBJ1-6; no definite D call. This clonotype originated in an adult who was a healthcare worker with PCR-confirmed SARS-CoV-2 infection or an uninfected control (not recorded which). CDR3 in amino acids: CASSSAGLSTSSYNSPLHF. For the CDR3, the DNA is TGTGCCAGCAGCTCCGCAGGCTTGAGTACGAGCTCCTATAATTCACCCCTCCACTTT.